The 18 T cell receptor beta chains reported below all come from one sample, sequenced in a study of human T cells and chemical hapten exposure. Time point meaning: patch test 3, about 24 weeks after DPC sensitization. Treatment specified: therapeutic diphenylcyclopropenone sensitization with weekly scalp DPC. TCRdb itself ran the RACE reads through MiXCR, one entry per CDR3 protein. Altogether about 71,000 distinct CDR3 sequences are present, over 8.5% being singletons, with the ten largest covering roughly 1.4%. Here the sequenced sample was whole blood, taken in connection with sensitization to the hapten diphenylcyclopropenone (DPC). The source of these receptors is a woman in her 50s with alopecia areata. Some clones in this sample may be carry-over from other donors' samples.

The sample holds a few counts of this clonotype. The CDR3 DNA sequence: TGCAGTGCTAGAGATGGAGGCCTCTACGAGCAGTACTTC. Residues: CSARDGGLYEQYF. The chain is built from TRBV20-1 and TRBJ2-7, with a weak D call TRBD2 (5 bases). There are 13 residues in the CDR3. The germline V gene has CDR1 DFQATT and CDR2 SNEGSKA (reference sequence). V was shortened by 0 bases and J by 3 bases, with 9 bases between the two germline ends.

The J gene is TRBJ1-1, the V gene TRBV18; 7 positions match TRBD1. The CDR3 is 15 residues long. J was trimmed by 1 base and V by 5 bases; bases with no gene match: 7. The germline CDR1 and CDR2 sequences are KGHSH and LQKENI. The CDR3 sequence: CASSSTGTENTEAFF. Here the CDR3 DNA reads TGTGCCAGCTCATCTACCGGGACAGAGAACACTGAAGCTTTCTTT.

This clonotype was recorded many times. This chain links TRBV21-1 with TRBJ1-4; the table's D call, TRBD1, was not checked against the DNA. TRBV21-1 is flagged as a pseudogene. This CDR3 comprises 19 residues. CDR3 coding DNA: TGTGCCAGCAGCAAGTCCGGACCGCGGATTTTCCCCCTTAATGAAAAACTGTTTTTT. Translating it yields CASSKSGPRIFPLNEKLFF.

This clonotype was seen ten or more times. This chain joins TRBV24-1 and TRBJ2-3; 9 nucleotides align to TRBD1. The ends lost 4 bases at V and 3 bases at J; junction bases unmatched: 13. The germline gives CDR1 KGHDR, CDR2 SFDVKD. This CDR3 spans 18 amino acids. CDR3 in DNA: TGTGCCACCAGTGACCCACAGGGGGCGGTCGGAGGGACAGATACGCAGTATTTT. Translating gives CATSDPQGAVGGTDTQYF.

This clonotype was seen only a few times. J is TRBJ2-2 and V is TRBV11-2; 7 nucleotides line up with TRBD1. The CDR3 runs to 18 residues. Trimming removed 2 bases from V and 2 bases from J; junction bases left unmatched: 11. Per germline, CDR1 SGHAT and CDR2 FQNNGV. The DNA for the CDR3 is TGTGCCAGCAGCTTAACCATTAACAGGGGTCAAAACACCGGGGAGCTGTTTTTT. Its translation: CASSLTINRGQNTGELFF. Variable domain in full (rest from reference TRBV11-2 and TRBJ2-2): EAGVAQSPRYKIIEKRQSVAFWCNPISGHATLYWYQQILGQGPKLLIQFQNNGVVDDSQLPKDRFSAERLKGVDSTLKIQPAKLEDSAVYLCASSLTINRGQNTGELFFGEGSRLTVL.

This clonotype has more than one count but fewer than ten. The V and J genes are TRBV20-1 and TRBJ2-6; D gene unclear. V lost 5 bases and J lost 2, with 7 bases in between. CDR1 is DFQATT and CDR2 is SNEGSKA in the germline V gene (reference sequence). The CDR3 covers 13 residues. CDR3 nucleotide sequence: TGCAGTGCTGCAAGGACTGGGGCCAACGTCCTGACTTTC. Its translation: CSAARTGANVLTF.

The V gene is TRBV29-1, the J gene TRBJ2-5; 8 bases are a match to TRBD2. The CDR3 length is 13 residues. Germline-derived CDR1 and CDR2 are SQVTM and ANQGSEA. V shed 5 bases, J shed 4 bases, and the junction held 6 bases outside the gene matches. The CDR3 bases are TGCAGCGTTTCCCCAGCGGGGGCAGAGACCCAGTACTTC. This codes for CSVSPAGAETQYF. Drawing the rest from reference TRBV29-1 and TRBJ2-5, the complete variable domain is SAVISQKPSRDICQRGTSLTIQCQVDSQVTMMFWYRQQPGQSLTLIATANQGSEATYESGFVIDKFPISRPNLTFSTLTVSNMSPEDSSIYLCSVSPAGAETQYFGPGTRLLVL.

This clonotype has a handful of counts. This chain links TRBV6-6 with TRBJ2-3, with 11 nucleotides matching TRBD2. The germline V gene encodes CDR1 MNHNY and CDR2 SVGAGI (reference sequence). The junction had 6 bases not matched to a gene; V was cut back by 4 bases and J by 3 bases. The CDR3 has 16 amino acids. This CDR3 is CASSWVAGGPTDTQYF. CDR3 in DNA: TGTGCCAGCAGTTGGGTAGCGGGGGGGCCAACAGATACGCAGTATTTT.

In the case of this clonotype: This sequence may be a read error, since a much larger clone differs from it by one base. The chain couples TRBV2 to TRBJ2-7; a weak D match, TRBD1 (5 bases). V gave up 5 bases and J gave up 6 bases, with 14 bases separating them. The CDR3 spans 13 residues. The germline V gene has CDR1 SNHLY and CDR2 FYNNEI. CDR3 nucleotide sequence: TGTGCCAGCAGTTGGACAAGGGGCTTCGAGCAGTACTTC. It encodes CASSWTRGFEQYF.

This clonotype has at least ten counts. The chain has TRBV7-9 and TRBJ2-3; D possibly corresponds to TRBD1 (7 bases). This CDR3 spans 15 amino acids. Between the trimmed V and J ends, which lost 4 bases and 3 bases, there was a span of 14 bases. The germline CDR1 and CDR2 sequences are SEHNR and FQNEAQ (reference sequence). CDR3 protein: CASSSGQEGTDTQYF. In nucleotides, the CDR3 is TGTGCCAGCAGCTCCGGACAGGAGGGGACAGATACGCAGTATTTT.

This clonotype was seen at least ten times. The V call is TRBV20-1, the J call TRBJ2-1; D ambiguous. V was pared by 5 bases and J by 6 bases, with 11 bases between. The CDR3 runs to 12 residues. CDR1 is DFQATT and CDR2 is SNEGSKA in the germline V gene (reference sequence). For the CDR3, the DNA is TGCAGTGCTTTTCCCCCCACCAATGAGCAGTTCTTC. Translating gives CSAFPPTNEQFF.

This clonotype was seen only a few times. The CDR3: CSALWPTSGGYTF. In DNA form, the CDR3 reads TGCAGTGCTTTGTGGCCTACTTCGGGAGGCTACACCTTC. The chain couples TRBV20-1 to TRBJ1-2; no firm D call. The germline V gene encodes CDR1 DFQATT and CDR2 SNEGSKA (reference sequence). Trimming stripped 5 bases from V and 8 bases from J, with 18 bases between. CDR3 length: 13 residues.

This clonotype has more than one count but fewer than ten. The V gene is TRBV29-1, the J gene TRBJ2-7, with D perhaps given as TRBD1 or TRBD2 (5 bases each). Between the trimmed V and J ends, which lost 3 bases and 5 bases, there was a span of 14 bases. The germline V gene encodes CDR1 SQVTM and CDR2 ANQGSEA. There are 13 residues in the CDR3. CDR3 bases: TGCAGCGTTGACGGGGAGAGGGGCGACGAGCAGTACTTC. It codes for CSVDGERGDEQYF.

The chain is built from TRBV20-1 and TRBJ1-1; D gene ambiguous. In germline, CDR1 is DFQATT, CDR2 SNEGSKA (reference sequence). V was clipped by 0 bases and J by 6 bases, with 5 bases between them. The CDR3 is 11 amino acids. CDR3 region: CSARDLAEAFF. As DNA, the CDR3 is TGCAGTGCTAGAGATCTGGCTGAAGCTTTCTTT.

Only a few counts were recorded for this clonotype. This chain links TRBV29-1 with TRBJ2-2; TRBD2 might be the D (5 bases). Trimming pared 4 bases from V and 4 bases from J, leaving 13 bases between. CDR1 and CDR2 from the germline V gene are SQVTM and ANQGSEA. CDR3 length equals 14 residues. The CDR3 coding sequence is TGCAGCGTTGGCGGCCGGGAAGGCACCGGGGAGCTGTTTTTT. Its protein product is CSVGGREGTGELFF.

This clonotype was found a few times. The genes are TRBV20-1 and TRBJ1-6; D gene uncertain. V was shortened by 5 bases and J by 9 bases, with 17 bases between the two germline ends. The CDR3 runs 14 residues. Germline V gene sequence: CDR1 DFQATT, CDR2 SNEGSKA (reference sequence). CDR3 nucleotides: TGCAGTGCTGGGGTGGGGAGAAGTACTTCACCCCTCCACTTT. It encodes CSAGVGRSTSPLHF.

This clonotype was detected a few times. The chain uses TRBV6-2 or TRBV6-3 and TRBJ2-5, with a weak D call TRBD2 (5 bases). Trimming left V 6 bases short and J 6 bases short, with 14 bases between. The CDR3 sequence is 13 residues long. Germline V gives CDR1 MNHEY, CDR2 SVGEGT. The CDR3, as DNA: TGTGCCAGCAGCCGAACTAGTGAAAAGACCCAGTACTTC. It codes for CASSRTSEKTQYF.

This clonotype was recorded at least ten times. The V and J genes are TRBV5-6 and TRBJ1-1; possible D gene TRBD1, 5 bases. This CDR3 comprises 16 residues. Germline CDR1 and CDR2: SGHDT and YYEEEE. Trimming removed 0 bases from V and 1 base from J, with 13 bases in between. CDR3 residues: CASSLGGTFANTEAFF. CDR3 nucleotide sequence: TGTGCCAGCAGCTTGGGGGGGACCTTCGCGAACACTGAAGCTTTCTTT.